These T cell receptor beta chains were read from a single sample in a study of OX40 agonist ivuxolimab in advanced cancers. Produced via immunoSEQ multiplex PCR; TCRdb's table is partial and in-frame only. There are some 85,000 clones in the sample; over 75% occur only once, and 0.24% lies in the top ten. This specimen was CD4+ or CD8+ T cells sorted from blood, taken in a trial of the OX40 agonist ivuxolimab. The receptors here all came from an adult with an advanced solid tumor such as melanoma, head and neck, liver or kidney cancer. Both conserved end residues are part of each CDR3. The D gene is left open where the match is weak. Clone size is not always given. Where it is, it says once, few, many or a class for expanded clones.

j_call | clone_size | v_call | d_call | cdr3_aa | cdr3_nt
TRBJ1-1 | NA | TRBV19 | NA | CASAWEGNTEAFF | TGTGCCAGCGCTTGGGAGGGGAACACTGAAGCTTTCTTT
TRBJ1-6 | NA | TRBV5-6 | NA | CASSSPWGANSPLHF | TGTGCCAGCAGCTCGCCGTGGGGGGCAAATTCACCCCTCCACTTT
TRBJ2-1 | few | TRBV7-9 | NA | CASSLASGNEQFF | TGTGCCAGCAGCTTAGCTTCGGGGAATGAGCAGTTCTTC
TRBJ2-7 | NA | TRBV18 | NA | CASSPAPRGGEQYF | TGTGCCAGCTCACCAGCCCCGAGGGGGGGCGAGCAGTACTTC
TRBJ2-7 | once | TRBV7-2 | TRBD2 | CASSSLAAYEQYF | TGTGCCAGCAGCTCCCTAGCGGCCTACGAGCAGTACTTC
TRBJ1-2 | NA | TRBV18 | TRBD1 | CASSTSRTGNYGYTF | TGTGCCAGCTCAACGAGTAGGACAGGGAACTATGGCTACACCTTC
TRBJ2-3 | NA | TRBV13 | NA | CASSLKQGASGTDTQYF | TGTGCCAGCAGCCTAAAACAGGGTGCTAGCGGCACAGATACGCAGTATTTT
TRBJ1-1 | once | TRBV7-9 | NA | CASSSGRSNTEAFF | TGTGCCAGCAGCTCCGGAAGATCGAACACTGAAGCTTTCTTT
TRBJ1-6 | NA | TRBV5-4 | NA | CASSDNNSPLHF | TGTGCCAGCAGCGACAATAATTCACCCCTCCACTTT
TRBJ1-1 | NA | TRBV7-9 | NA | CASSLAGAFETEAFF | TGTGCCAGCAGCTTAGCGGGGGCGTTTGAGACTGAAGCTTTCTTT
TRBJ1-1 | NA | TRBV5-3 | NA | CARSSLLPPGRSNTEAFF | TGTGCCAGAAGCTCACTTTTACCGCCAGGCCGTTCGAACACTGAAGCTTTCTTT
TRBJ1-1 | once | TRBV10-3 | NA | CAISETSEAFF | TGTGCCATCAGTGAGACATCTGAAGCTTTCTTT
TRBJ1-1 | NA | TRBV5-1 | NA | CASSASRQLEAFF | TGCGCCAGCAGCGCTAGTCGGCAACTCGAAGCTTTCTTT
TRBJ2-3 | NA | TRBV10-3 | TRBD1 | CAIQGAFSTDTQYF | TGTGCCATACAGGGGGCTTTTAGCACAGATACGCAGTATTTT
TRBJ2-1 | once | TRBV10-3 | NA | CAISRGGGGSYNEQFF | TGTGCCATCTCGCGAGGGGGGGGAGGCTCCTACAATGAGCAGTTCTTC
TRBJ1-1 | NA | TRBV11-2 | NA | CASSLVSPRWQANTEAFF | TGTGCCAGCAGCTTAGTATCCCCTCGGTGGCAGGCGAACACTGAAGCTTTCTTT
TRBJ2-1 | NA | TRBV4-3 | NA | CASSQVAFGSYNEQFF | TGCGCCAGCAGCCAAGTTGCCTTCGGCTCCTACAATGAGCAGTTCTTC
TRBJ2-5 | NA | TRBV7-7 | NA | CASSLSIAEQETQYF | TGTGCCAGCAGCTTATCGATAGCGGAACAAGAGACCCAGTACTTC
TRBJ1-1 | few | TRBV19 | NA | CASSILDKTEAFF | TGTGCCAGTAGTATTCTTGATAAGACTGAAGCTTTCTTT
TRBJ2-3 | NA | TRBV5-5 | NA | CASSKDGGGTDTQYF | TGTGCCAGCAGCAAGGACGGGGGCGGCACAGATACGCAGTATTTT
TRBJ2-3 | NA | TRBV28 | NA | CASTPPVQGGRTDTQYF | TGTGCCAGCACCCCCCCCGTGCAGGGAGGTCGGACAGATACGCAGTATTTT